This T cell receptor beta chain comes out of a study of blood T cell repertoires in COVID-19. Produced via immunoSEQ multiplex PCR; TCRdb's table is partial and in-frame only. Of 150,000 to 200,000 clones in the sample, roughly 83% were seen once. Trimming cost V 4 bases and J 4 bases; bases outside gene matches: 6. The germline gives CDR1 SGHRS, CDR2 YFSETQ. This CDR3 has 14 amino acids. The gene calls are TRBV5-1 and TRBJ2-3, with 7 nucleotides matching TRBD1. Sequencing was done on a sample of peripheral blood. The TCR sequence derives from a woman in her 40s with COVID-19, enrolled during active disease. The DNA for the CDR3 is TGCGCCAGCAGCGGTGGACAGGCTGCAGATACGCAGTATTTT. Its protein is CASSGGQAADTQYF.